Reported below is one T cell receptor (beta chain). The data are from a study of cytotoxic CD8 clonotypes in ibrutinib-treated CLL. Assay used: immunoSEQ multiplex PCR; TCRdb lists only in-frame clones, some missing. The sample has 250,000 to 350,000 clones; around 76% are singletons. The CDR3 consists of 17 residues. The germline V and J ends were trimmed by 5 bases and 0 bases, with 15 bases remaining between them. Germline CDR1 is SGHRS and CDR2 is YFSETQ. This TCR derives from a human donor with chronic lymphocytic leukemia. The source was PBMCs, collected at disease progression, from a patient treated with ibrutinib. The chain has TRBV5-1 and TRBJ2-6; D not certain. This chain's CDR3 is CASRNLAFFSGANVLTF. The CDR3 coding sequence is TGCGCCAGCAGAAACTTGGCGTTTTTCTCTGGGGCCAACGTCCTGACTTTC. Based on the CDR3 plus reference TRBV5-1 and TRBJ2-6, the full variable domain is KAGVTQTPRYLIKTRGQQVTLSCSPISGHRSVSWYQQTPGQGLQFLFEYFSETQRNKGNFPGRFSGRQFSNSRSEMNVSTLELGDSALYLCASRNLAFFSGANVLTFGAGSRLTVL.